This TCR beta chain originates from a study of Tregs in tolerant kidney transplant recipients. The CDR3 has 13 amino acids. CDR1 is LNHDA and CDR2 is SQIVND in the germline V gene (reference sequence). The V segment lost 11 bases and the J segment 6 bases; nucleotides outside the gene matches: 10. The data were produced by immunoSEQ multiplex PCR, yet TCRdb's version contains in-frame clones alone and is incomplete. The sample includes more than 20,000 clones, over 70% of them seen just once. Mixed chimerism was transient after nonmyeloablative marrow transplants from related graft donors. The chain is built from TRBV19 and TRBJ2-7; TRBD1 matches at 10 bases. The TCR sequence derives from a human patient who received a combined kidney and bone marrow transplant. The T cells may partly be graft donor cells. This material consisted of CD8+ T cells from blood (PBMCs), taken 6 months after the transplant. The CDR3 nucleotides are TGTGCCGCTGGCCGGGGACAGGGGTTCGAGCAGTACTTC. The encoded protein is CAAGRGQGFEQYF.